Each of the 9 T cell receptor beta chains below was sequenced from the same sample in a study of PD-1 blockade in classical Hodgkin lymphoma. Time point indicated: cycle 4 day 1 (C4D1), after more than 5 weeks of nivolumab. There was relapse after autologous stem cell transplantation in every patient, and there was variation in brentuximab vedotin exposure. The assay was immunoSEQ multiplex PCR, and TCRdb's table has in-frame clones only and misses some. The repertoire holds approximately 65,000 clones, with roughly 89% as singletons. The sample here was peripheral blood mononuclear cells (PBMCs), taken before the fourth cycle of nivolumab. All receptors come from a human donor with classical Hodgkin lymphoma.

The chain carries TRBV6-6 and TRBJ2-2; D unresolved. The CDR3 has 14 amino acids. Trimming stripped 6 bases from V and 7 bases from J, with 15 bases between. Germline values: CDR1 MNHNY, CDR2 SVGAGI (reference sequence). CDR3 DNA sequence: TGTGCCAGCAGCCCTGACCGGGCCAACGGGGAGCTGTTTTTT. This sequence encodes CASSPDRANGELFF.

This sequence joins TRBV7-9 and TRBJ1-1; D gene uncertain. Per the germline V gene, CDR1 is SEHNR and CDR2 is FQNEAQ (reference sequence). The CDR3 is made up of 14 amino acids. V gave up 2 bases and J gave up 0 bases, with 7 bases separating them. The CDR3 region has the DNA TGTGCCAGCAGCTTAATTGAGATGAACACTGAAGCTTTCTTT. It specifies CASSLIEMNTEAFF. Full variable domain (remainder filled in from reference TRBV7-9 and TRBJ1-1): DTGVSQNPRHKITKRGQNVTFRCDPISEHNRLYWYRQTLGQGPEFLTYFQNEAQLEKSRLLSDRFSAERPKGSFSTLEIQRTEQGDSAMYLCASSLIEMNTEAFFGQGTRLTVV.

This chain joins TRBV19 and TRBJ2-1; D is uncertain. Germline V gene sequence: CDR1 LNHDA, CDR2 SQIVND (reference sequence). V lost 1 base, J lost 4 bases, and 8 bases lay in between. This CDR3 has 14 residues. The CDR3 nucleotides are TGTGCCAGTAGTATAGGGGCACGTTACAATGAGCAGTTCTTC. Translated, it gives CASSIGARYNEQFF.

This chain links TRBV28 with TRBJ1-2; D call uncertain. The CDR3 contains 11 residues. In germline, CDR1 is MDHEN, CDR2 SYDVKM. The V end lost 10 bases, the J end lost 1 base, and 7 bases lay between the germline ends. The CDR3 sequence is CATTNNYGYTF. As DNA, the CDR3 is TGTGCCACCACAAATAACTATGGCTACACCTTC.

Concerning this clone itself: Other DNA sequences in the same sample also yield this CDR3. The V and J genes are TRBV7-9 and TRBJ2-1; no clear D. Trimming took off 0 bases at V and 6 bases at J, with 0 bases between the two ends. CDR1 is SEHNR, CDR2 FQNEAQ, per germline (reference sequence). The CDR3 is made up of 11 amino acids. The CDR3 bases are TGTGCCAGCAGCTTAGCCAATGAGCAGTTCTTC. Amino acid sequence: CASSLANEQFF.

The chain recombines TRBV19 with TRBJ2-2; D may correspond to TRBD1 or TRBD2 (6 bases each). Trimming cost V 4 bases and J 2 bases, with 20 bases left between them. The germline V gene encodes CDR1 LNHDA and CDR2 SQIVND (reference sequence). The CDR3 is 18 residues long. Here the CDR3 reads CASSTPPRGVPNTGELFF. In DNA form, the CDR3 reads TGTGCCAGTAGTACCCCTCCGAGGGGGGTTCCTAACACCGGGGAGCTGTTTTTT.

This chain uses TRBV27 with TRBJ1-5; 10 bases align to TRBD1. V trimming: 6 bases; J trimming: 0 bases; junction bases outside the gene matches: 8. The CDR3 has 17 residues. Germline lookup yields CDR1 MNHEY and CDR2 SMNVEV (reference sequence). Here the CDR3 DNA reads TGTGCCAGCAGCCCGGGACAGGGGATTTATAGCAATCAGCCCCAGCATTTT. This gives the protein CASSPGQGIYSNQPQHF.

The V call is TRBV30, the J call TRBJ1-5; D perhaps matches TRBD1 (5 bases). CDR3 length: 12 amino acids. Germline CDR1 reads GTSNPN; CDR2 reads SVGIG (reference sequence). Trimming shortened V by 4 bases and J by 11 bases, and 15 bases separated the two germline ends. The CDR3 region is CAWIGDLKAQHF. CDR3 DNA sequence: TGTGCCTGGATAGGGGATCTGAAAGCCCAGCATTTT.

V usage is TRBV27 and J usage is TRBJ1-5; maybe TRBD1 (5 bases). The V and J ends lost 8 bases and 1 base respectively, with 15 bases between them. The germline CDR1 and CDR2 sequences are MNHEY and SMNVEV (reference sequence). This CDR3 region has 15 residues. DNA for the CDR3: TGTGCCAGCTCAAAGGGGCTCCTAAGCAATCAGCCCCAGCATTTT. Protein sequence: CASSKGLLSNQPQHF.